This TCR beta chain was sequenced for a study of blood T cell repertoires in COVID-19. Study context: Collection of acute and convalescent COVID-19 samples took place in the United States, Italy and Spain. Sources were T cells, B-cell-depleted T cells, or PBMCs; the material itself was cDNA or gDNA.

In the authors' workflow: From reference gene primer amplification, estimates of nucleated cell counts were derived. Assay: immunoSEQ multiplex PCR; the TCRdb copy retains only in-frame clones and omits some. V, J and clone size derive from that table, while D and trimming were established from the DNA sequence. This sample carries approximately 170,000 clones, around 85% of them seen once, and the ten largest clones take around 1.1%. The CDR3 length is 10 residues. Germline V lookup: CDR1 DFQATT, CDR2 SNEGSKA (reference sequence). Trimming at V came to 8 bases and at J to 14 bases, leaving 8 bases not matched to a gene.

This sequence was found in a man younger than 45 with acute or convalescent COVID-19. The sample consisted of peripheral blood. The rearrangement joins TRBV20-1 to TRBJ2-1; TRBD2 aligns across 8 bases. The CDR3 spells CSSAGTREFF. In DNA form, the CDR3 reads TGCAGTAGTGCCGGGACTAGGGAGTTCTTC.